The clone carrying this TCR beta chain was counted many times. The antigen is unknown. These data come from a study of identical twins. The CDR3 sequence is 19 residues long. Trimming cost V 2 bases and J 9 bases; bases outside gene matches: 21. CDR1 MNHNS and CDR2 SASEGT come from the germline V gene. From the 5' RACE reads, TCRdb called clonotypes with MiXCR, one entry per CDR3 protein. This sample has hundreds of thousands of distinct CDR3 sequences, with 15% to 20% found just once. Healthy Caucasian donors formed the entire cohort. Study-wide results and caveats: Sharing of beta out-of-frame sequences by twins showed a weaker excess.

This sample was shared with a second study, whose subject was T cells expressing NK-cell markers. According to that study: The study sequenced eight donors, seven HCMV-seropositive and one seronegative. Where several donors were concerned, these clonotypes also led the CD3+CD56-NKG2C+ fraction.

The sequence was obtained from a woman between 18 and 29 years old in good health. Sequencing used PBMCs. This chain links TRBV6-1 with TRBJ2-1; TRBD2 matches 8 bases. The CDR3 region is CASSERSLPAGGPGGEQFF. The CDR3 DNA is TGTGCCAGCAGTGAACGTTCCCTCCCGGCGGGGGGCCCCGGGGGTGAGCAGTTCTTC.